These 10 T cell receptor beta chains came from one sample sequenced in a study of Graves' ophthalmopathy and Graves' hyperthyroidism. Amplification of TCR beta CDR3 regions used RNA transcripts. Second-round multiplex PCR came after a first-round RT-PCR that employed HTBI primers. A single record per CDR3 protein comes from TCRdb applying MiXCR to the multiplex PCR reads. The table lists about 660,000 distinct CDR3 sequences, more than 40% of them singletons. Material: peripheral blood. The receptors here all came from an adult man with Graves' ophthalmopathy.

This clonotype was seen only once. This chain joins TRBV29-1 and TRBJ1-2, with 7 bases fitting TRBD1. The V gene's germline CDR1 is SQVTM and CDR2 ANQGSEA. V shed 6 bases, J shed 10 bases, and the junction held 8 bases outside the gene matches. The CDR3 is made up of 11 amino acids. The CDR3 DNA follows: TGCAGCGTGTCGGGACAGCACATCTACACCTTC. Protein sequence: CSVSGQHIYTF.

This clonotype was recorded at least ten times. DNA of the CDR3: TGTGCCAGCAGCCCACTCGGGACAGGGGGACACAATCAGCCCCAGCATTTT. The encoded protein is CASSPLGTGGHNQPQHF. The chain combines TRBV7-2 with TRBJ1-5, with 11 bases fitting TRBD1. Germline V gives CDR1 SGHTA, CDR2 FQGNSA. J gave up 3 bases and V 5 bases, and 9 bases lay outside the gene matches. This CDR3 has 17 residues.

This clonotype was observed at least ten times. The germline gene is not matched at one end of the junction; a read error may be the cause. The chain employs TRBV2 and TRBJ1-2; 7 bases map to TRBD1. CDR1 and CDR2 (germline): SNHLY, FYNNEI. The CDR3 is 16 residues long. CDR3 in DNA: TGTGCCAGCAGCGAAGTTCGACAGGGCCCTAACTATGGCTACACCTTC. It yields the protein CASSEVRQGPNYGYTF. Supplemented by reference TRBV2 and TRBJ1-2, the full variable domain reads EPEVTQTPSHQVTQMGQEVILRCVPISNHLYFYWYRQILGQKVEFLVSFYNNEISEKSEIFDDQFSVERPDGSNFTLKIRSTKLEDSAMYFCASSEVRQGPNYGYTFGSGTRLTVV.

This clonotype was recorded many times. This sequence joins TRBV29-1 and TRBJ1-1; 7 bases line up with TRBD1. Germline lookup yields CDR1 SQVTM and CDR2 ANQGSEA. The trim removed 5 bases at V and 4 bases at J, leaving 13 bases unmatched. The CDR3 is 15 amino acids. CDR3 sequence (DNA): TGCAGCGTTAAGATGGGGACAGTCCTGGGCACTGAAGCTTTCTTT. The encoded protein is CSVKMGTVLGTEAFF.

This clonotype was counted at least ten times. The chain has TRBV6-5 and TRBJ2-7; either TRBD1 or TRBD2 may supply D (6 bases each). Trimming took off 6 bases at V and 1 base at J, with 10 bases between the two ends. CDR1 is MNHEY, CDR2 SVGAGI, per germline. This CDR3 region has 13 residues. The CDR3 is CASRLGGSYEQYF. CDR3 bases: TGTGCCAGCAGGCTAGGGGGGTCCTACGAGCAGTACTTC.

This chain connects TRBV10-3 to TRBJ1-2, with D maybe TRBD1 (6 bases). In germline, CDR1 is ENHRY, CDR2 SYGVKD. Trimming took 9 bases from V and 0 from J, leaving 23 bases between them. The CDR3 has 17 amino acids. As DNA, the CDR3 is TGTGCCATATACGGCCAGGCAGGGGACGTTGCTAACTATGGCTACACCTTC. It is translated as CAIYGQAGDVANYGYTF.

This clonotype turned up a few times. The genes are TRBV20-1 and TRBJ2-7; 14 bases are shared with TRBD2. CDR3 length: 14 amino acids. Germline values: CDR1 DFQATT, CDR2 SNEGSKA (reference sequence). The V and J ends lost 3 bases and 6 bases, in that order; junction bases with no gene match: 4. For the CDR3, the DNA is TGCAGTGCTAGGACGGGACTAGCGGGAGCCGAGCAGTACTTC. Translation: CSARTGLAGAEQYF.

This clonotype occurred many times. This chain links TRBV9 with TRBJ1-5; D unresolved. This CDR3 is built from 14 residues. V lost 1 base and J 0 bases, leaving 5 bases between the germline ends. Per the germline V gene, CDR1 is SGDLS and CDR2 is YYNGEE. CDR3 protein: CASSVTGSNQPQHF. The DNA for the CDR3 is TGTGCCAGCAGCGTAACGGGTAGCAATCAGCCCCAGCATTTT.

This clonotype was observed at least ten times. This chain joins TRBV2 and TRBJ1-2; possibly TRBD1 for D (6 bases). The V end was cut by 5 bases, the J end by 4 bases, with 11 bases between. Germline CDR1 is SNHLY and CDR2 is FYNNEI. The CDR3 spans 13 residues. The CDR3, as DNA: TGTGCCAGCAGTCAGGGGATAGGCTATGGCTACACCTTC. Amino acids: CASSQGIGYGYTF. The full variable domain, completed using reference TRBV2 and TRBJ1-2, is EPEVTQTPSHQVTQMGQEVILRCVPISNHLYFYWYRQILGQKVEFLVSFYNNEISEKSEIFDDQFSVERPDGSNFTLKIRSTKLEDSAMYFCASSQGIGYGYTFGSGTRLTVV.

As concerns this clonotype: One end of the junction does not line up with germline, which may come from a read error. The chain carries TRBV6-5 and TRBJ1-6; perhaps TRBD1 as D (6 bases). CDR1 MNHEY and CDR2 SVGAGI come from the germline V gene. CDR3 size: 13 residues. Here the CDR3 reads CASSESRGSPLHF. Here the CDR3 DNA reads TGCGCCAGCAGTGAGTCGAGGGGGTCACCCCTCCACTTT.